A selection of T cell receptor beta chains follows, all from one sample in a study of blood T cells in healthy people across ages. TCRdb re-derived calls from the 5' RACE reads in MiXCR, one entry per CDR3 protein. The sample lists about 940,000 distinct CDR3 sequences; 48% were seen once. The sequenced sample consisted of blood. These receptors all stem from a man under 40 in good health. CDR3s include the opening cysteine and the closing phenylalanine or tryptophan. Fields, in order: V gene, D gene, CDR3 length, J gene, clone size, CDR3 protein, CDR3 DNA. The D gene is left open where the match is weak. Clone size is stated in some rows and not others, as once, few, many or a class when expanded.

TRBV6-2/TRBV6-3,-,14,TRBJ2-7,few,CASSYADSSYEQYF,TGTGCCAGCAGTTACGCGGACAGCTCCTACGAGCAGTACTTC
TRBV10-3,-,12,TRBJ2-3,-,CAIQGDTDTQYF,TGTGCCATTCAGGGAGACACAGATACGCAGTATTTT
TRBV9,-,14,TRBJ2-5,-,CASSVRRERETQYF,TGTGCCAGCAGCGTAAGGCGCGAGAGAGAGACCCAGTACTTC
TRBV12-3/TRBV12-4,-,15,TRBJ1-4,-,CASSPPRGRGEKLFF,TGTGCCAGCAGCCCCCCCCGGGGAAGAGGAGAAAAACTGTTTTTT
TRBV27,-,16,TRBJ1-5,-,CASRVGTLASNQPQHF,TGTGCCAGCAGGGTTGGGACTCTTGCCAGCAATCAGCCCCAGCATTTT
TRBV28,-,11,TRBJ2-7,-,CATYWGYEQYF,TGTGCCACCTACTGGGGGTACGAGCAGTACTTC
TRBV3-1,-,15,TRBJ2-5,few,CASSQDSGERETQYF,TGTGCCAGCAGCCAAGATTCTGGCGAGAGGGAGACCCAGTACTTC
TRBV5-1,-,15,TRBJ2-5,-,CASSLAGSLGETQYF,TGCGCCAGCAGCTTGGCCGGCAGTTTAGGCGAGACCCAGTACTTC
TRBV6-5,-,15,TRBJ1-1,-,CASDKGGGLSTEAFF,TGTGCCAGCGATAAGGGGGGTGGGTTGAGCACTGAAGCTTTCTTT
TRBV30,-,12,TRBJ2-7,-,CAWNTGFYEQYF,TGTGCCTGGAATACTGGCTTCTACGAGCAGTACTTC
TRBV20-1,-,13,TRBJ1-6,-,CSASRSRNSPLHF,TGCAGTGCTAGCCGGTCACGGAACTCACCCCTCCACTTT
TRBV7-9,-,13,TRBJ2-7,-,CASGSGTYYEQYF,TGTGCCAGCGGTTCGGGGACATACTACGAGCAGTACTTC
TRBV28,TRBD1,17,TRBJ2-7,-,CASSFRSGTGVLYEQYF,TGTGCCAGCAGTTTTAGGTCCGGGACAGGGGTTCTCTACGAGCAGTACTTC
TRBV27,-,14,TRBJ2-5,many,CASRELGREETQYF,TGTGCCAGCAGAGAACTAGGACGAGAAGAGACCCAGTACTTC
TRBV7-6,TRBD1,15,TRBJ2-7,-,CASSLGGQAPYEQYF,TGTGCCAGCAGCTTAGGGGGACAGGCGCCTTACGAGCAGTACTTC
TRBV4-3,TRBD1,16,TRBJ2-7,-,CASSLDRDWSYNEQYF,TGCGCCAGCAGCCTTGACAGGGATTGGTCCTACAATGAGCAGTACTTC
TRBV7-2,-,15,TRBJ2-7,-,CASSLGLGTVYEQYF,TGTGCCAGCAGCTTAGGTCTGGGGACGGTATACGAGCAGTACTTC
TRBV2,-,11,TRBJ1-2,-,CASKESLGYTF,TGTGCCAGCAAAGAGAGCTTGGGCTACACCTTC
TRBV7-3,-,13,TRBJ2-1,-,CASSPAHNNEQFF,TGTGCCAGCAGCCCCGCACATAACAATGAGCAGTTCTTC
TRBV9,-,15,TRBJ2-1,-,CASSVGLAGPNEQFF,TGTGCCAGCAGCGTAGGCCTCGCGGGGCCCAATGAGCAGTTCTTC
TRBV7-2,-,12,TRBJ1-2,-,CASSPHDYGYTF,TGTGCCAGCAGCCCTCACGACTATGGCTACACCTTC
TRBV9,TRBD2,14,TRBJ2-5,few,CASSVASGGETQYF,TGTGCCAGCAGTGTGGCTAGCGGGGGAGAGACCCAGTACTTC
TRBV30,-,14,TRBJ2-5,-,CAWSLSAEQETQYF,TGTGCCTGGAGCCTCTCGGCGGAACAAGAGACCCAGTACTTC
TRBV6-6,-,15,TRBJ2-7,-,CTSSYPGRTIYEQYF,TGTACCAGCAGTTACCCGGGGCGGACGATCTACGAGCAGTACTTC
TRBV4-3,-,15,TRBJ1-2,-,CASSQDLGRDYGYTF,TGCGCCAGCAGCCAAGATCTGGGGCGCGACTATGGCTACACCTTC
TRBV11-3,-,12,TRBJ2-1,-,CASSPREREQFF,TGTGCCAGCAGCCCAAGGGAGAGAGAGCAGTTCTTC
TRBV6-1,-,18,TRBJ2-6,few,CASSKAGSPQTGANVLTF,TGTGCCAGCAGTAAAGCAGGGAGCCCCCAAACTGGGGCCAACGTCCTGACTTTC
TRBV6-6,-,13,TRBJ1-5,once,CASSTGTSRPQHF,TGTGCCAGCAGTACCGGGACTTCCAGGCCCCAGCATTTT
TRBV7-2,-,13,TRBJ2-7,few,CASSLEGVHEQYF,TGTGCCAGCAGCTTAGAAGGGGTCCACGAGCAGTACTTC
TRBV7-2,-,14,TRBJ2-3,few,CASSVGDPRHTQYF,TGTGCCAGCAGCGTAGGGGACCCCAGACATACGCAGTATTTT
TRBV6-2/TRBV6-3,-,15,TRBJ2-4,-,CASSPDLLAKNIQYF,TGTGCCAGCAGTCCGGACTTGCTAGCCAAAAACATTCAGTACTTC
TRBV3-1,-,15,TRBJ2-4,-,CASSQMGLGGYIQYF,TGTGCCAGCAGCCAAATGGGACTCGGGGGTTACATTCAGTACTTC
TRBV21-1,-,16,TRBJ2-3,-,CSSSKGAWGSTDTQYF,TGTTCCAGCAGCAAAGGGGCATGGGGAAGCACAGATACGCAGTATTTT